The 9 T cell receptor beta chains given below trace back to one sample, sequenced in a study of T cell responses to AZD1222 COVID-19 vaccine. Produced via immunoSEQ multiplex PCR; TCRdb's table is partial and in-frame only. Of 140,000 to 150,000 clones listed, about 90% are singletons. Specimen: peripheral blood, collected 28 days after the second dose of the MenACWY control vaccine. These receptor sequences come from an adult who received the MenACWY meningococcal vaccine as a control.

This clone was recorded only once. This sequence joins TRBV28 and TRBJ1-5; 8 bases fit TRBD1. J was trimmed by 7 bases and V by 5 bases; bases with no gene match: 7. Germline lookup yields CDR1 MDHEN and CDR2 SYDVKM. CDR3 length equals 14 residues. The CDR3 bases are TGTGCCAGCAGTGAACAGGGGGAACAACAGCCCCAGCATTTT. Its translation is CASSEQGEQQPQHF.

The V call is TRBV29-1, the J call TRBJ2-1; TRBD2 aligns across 9 bases. With V trimmed by 4 bases and J by 7 bases, 8 bases remained unmatched. Germline V gene data show CDR1 as SQVTM and CDR2 as ANQGSEA. CDR3 length: 14 residues. The chain's CDR3 is CSVVRIAGVNEQFF. CDR3 sequence (DNA): TGCAGCGTTGTAAGGATAGCGGGAGTGAATGAGCAGTTCTTC.

The V call is TRBV5-4, the J call TRBJ2-5, with 12 bases lining up with TRBD2. V lost 0 bases to trimming and J lost 2 bases; unmatched junction nucleotides: 8. In germline, CDR1 is SGHNT, CDR2 YYREEE (reference sequence). The CDR3 is 18 residues long. The CDR3 sequence is CASSLVPSGGAGQETQYF. The CDR3 DNA reads TGTGCCAGCAGCTTGGTACCTAGCGGGGGGGCGGGGCAAGAGACCCAGTACTTC.

The chain is built from TRBV19 and TRBJ2-7; TRBD2 might be the D (5 bases). CDR3 size: 14 residues. V was pared by 1 base and J by 0 bases, with 7 bases between. Germline CDR1 is LNHDA and CDR2 is SQIVND (reference sequence). The CDR3 sequence is CASSIAGSSYEQYF. The DNA for the CDR3 is TGTGCCAGTAGTATAGCGGGAAGCTCCTACGAGCAGTACTTC.

The chain is built from TRBV19 and TRBJ1-2; 9 positions agree with TRBD1. Trimming cost V 1 base and J 2 bases; bases outside gene matches: 11. This CDR3 is built from 18 residues. The germline CDR1 and CDR2 sequences are LNHDA and SQIVND (reference sequence). The CDR3 DNA sequence: TGTGCCAGTAGTATAGGTCTCCTTCGGGACAGGGAGAACTATGGCTACACCTTC. Translating it yields CASSIGLLRDRENYGYTF.

V gene TRBV7-2 combines with J gene TRBJ2-5; D is perhaps TRBD1 (6 bases). Deletions cut 4 bases from V and 0 bases from J, with 12 bases between. CDR3 length equals 15 residues. CDR1 and CDR2 from the germline V gene are SGHTA and FQGNSA. CDR3 bases: TGTGCCAGCAGCTCAAGACAGGCTAACCAAGAGACCCAGTACTTC. Protein: CASSSRQANQETQYF.

V and J are TRBV2 and TRBJ2-3; 12 bases are a match to TRBD2. This CDR3 region has 16 residues. Germline V gene sequence: CDR1 SNHLY, CDR2 FYNNEI. V lost 6 bases, J lost 1 base, and 5 bases stayed unmatched. The CDR3 nucleotides are TGTGCCAGCAGGGAGACTAGCGGGAGTCGCACAGATACGCAGTATTTT. It encodes CASRETSGSRTDTQYF. The full variable domain, with the rest looked up from reference TRBV2 and TRBJ2-3, is EPEVTQTPSHQVTQMGQEVILRCVPISNHLYFYWYRQILGQKVEFLVSFYNNEISEKSEIFDDQFSVERPDGSNFTLKIRSTKLEDSAMYFCASRETSGSRTDTQYFGPGTRLTVL.

This chain joins TRBV7-9 and TRBJ2-1; the D gene is possibly TRBD2 (5 bases). Germline V gene lookup returns CDR1 SEHNR and CDR2 FQNEAQ (reference sequence). The CDR3 consists of 16 residues. V lost 1 base and J 0 bases, leaving 10 bases between the germline ends. The CDR3, as DNA: TGTGCCAGCAGCTTAGTTGGCGGGTACTCCTACAATGAGCAGTTCTTC. Translation: CASSLVGGYSYNEQFF.

This clone appeared a single time. The J gene is TRBJ2-7, the V gene TRBV5-1; either TRBD1 or TRBD2 may fit D (5 bases each). CDR1 SGHRS and CDR2 YFSETQ come from the germline V gene. The CDR3 has 16 amino acids. With 4 bases removed from V and 4 bases from J, the gap between germline ends came to 21 bases. Here the CDR3 reads CASSARPGPGGYEQYF. CDR3 in DNA: TGCGCCAGCAGCGCGAGGCCGGGACCTGGAGGATACGAGCAGTACTTC.